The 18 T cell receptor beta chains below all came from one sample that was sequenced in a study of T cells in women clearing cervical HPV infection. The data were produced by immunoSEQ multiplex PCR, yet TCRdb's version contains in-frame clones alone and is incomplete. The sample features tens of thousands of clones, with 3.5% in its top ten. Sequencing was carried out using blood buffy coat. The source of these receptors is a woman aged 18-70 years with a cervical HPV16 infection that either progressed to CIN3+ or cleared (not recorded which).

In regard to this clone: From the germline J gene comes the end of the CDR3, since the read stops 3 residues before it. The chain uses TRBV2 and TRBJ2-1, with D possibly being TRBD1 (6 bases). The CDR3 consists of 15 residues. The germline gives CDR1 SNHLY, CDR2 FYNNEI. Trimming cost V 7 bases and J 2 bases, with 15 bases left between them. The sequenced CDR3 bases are TGTGCCAGCACCCTCACAGGGCTCCCCTACAATGAG. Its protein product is CASTLTGLPYNE. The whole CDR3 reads CASTLTGLPYNEQFF.

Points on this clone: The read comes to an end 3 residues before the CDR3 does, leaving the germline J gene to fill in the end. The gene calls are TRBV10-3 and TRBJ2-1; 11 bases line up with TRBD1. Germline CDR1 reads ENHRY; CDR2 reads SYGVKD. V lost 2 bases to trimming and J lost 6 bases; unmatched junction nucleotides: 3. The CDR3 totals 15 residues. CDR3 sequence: CAISEGQGASNEQFF. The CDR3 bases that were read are TGTGCCATCAGTGAGGGACAGGGGGCGAGCAATGAG.

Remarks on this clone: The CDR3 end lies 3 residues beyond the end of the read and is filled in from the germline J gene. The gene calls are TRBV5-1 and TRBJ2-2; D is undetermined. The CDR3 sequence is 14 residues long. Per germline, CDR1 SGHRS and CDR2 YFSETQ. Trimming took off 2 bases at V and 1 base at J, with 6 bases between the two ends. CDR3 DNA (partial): TGCGCCAGCAGCTTTTCGGGGAACACCGGGGAG. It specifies CASSFSGNTGE. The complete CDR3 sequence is CASSFSGNTGELFF.

The DNA read from the CDR3 is TGTGCCAGCAGTGACAGATACGAG. This gives the protein CASSDRYE. The CDR3 reads in full as CASSDRYEQYF. The chain links TRBV2 to TRBJ2-7; D unclear. The read gets to within 3 residues of the CDR3 end, and the germline J gene fills in the rest. Per germline, CDR1 SNHLY and CDR2 FYNNEI. The V end was cut by 3 bases, the J end by 4 bases, with 4 bases between. The length of the CDR3 is 11 residues.

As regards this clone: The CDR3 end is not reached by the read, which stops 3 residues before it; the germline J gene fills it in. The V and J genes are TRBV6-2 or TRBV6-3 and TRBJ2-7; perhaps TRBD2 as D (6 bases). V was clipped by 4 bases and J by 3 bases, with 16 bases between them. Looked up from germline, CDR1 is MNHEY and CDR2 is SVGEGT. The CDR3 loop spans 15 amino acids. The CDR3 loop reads CASSLLDSGVYEQYF. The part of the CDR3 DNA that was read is TGTGCCAGCAGTTTACTCGATAGCGGAGTCTACGAG.

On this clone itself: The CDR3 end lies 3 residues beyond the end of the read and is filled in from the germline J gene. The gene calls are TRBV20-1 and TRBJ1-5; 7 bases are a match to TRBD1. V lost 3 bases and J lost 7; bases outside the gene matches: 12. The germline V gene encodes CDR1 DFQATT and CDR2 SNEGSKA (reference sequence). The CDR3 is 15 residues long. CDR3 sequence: CSASPRQGLSQPQHF. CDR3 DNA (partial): TGCAGTGCTAGCCCGAGACAGGGACTGAGCCAGCCC.

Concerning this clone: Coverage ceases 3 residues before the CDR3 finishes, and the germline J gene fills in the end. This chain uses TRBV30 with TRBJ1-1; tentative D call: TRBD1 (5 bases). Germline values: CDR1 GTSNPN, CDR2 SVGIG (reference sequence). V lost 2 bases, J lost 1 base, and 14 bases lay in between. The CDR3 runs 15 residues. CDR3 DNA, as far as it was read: TGTGCCTGGAGTCCCCGTCTCGGGGGGAACACTGAA. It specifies CAWSPRLGGNTE. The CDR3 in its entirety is CAWSPRLGGNTEAFF.

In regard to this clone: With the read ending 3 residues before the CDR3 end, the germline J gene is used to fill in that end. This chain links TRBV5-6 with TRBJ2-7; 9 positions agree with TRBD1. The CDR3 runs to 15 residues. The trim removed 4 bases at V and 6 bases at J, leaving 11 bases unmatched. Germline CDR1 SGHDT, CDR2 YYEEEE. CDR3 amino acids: CASSHAGTGRREQYF. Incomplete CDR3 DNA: TGTGCCAGCAGCCACGCCGGGACAGGGAGGCGCGAG. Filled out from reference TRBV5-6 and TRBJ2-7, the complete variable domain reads DAGVTQSPTHLIKTRGQQVTLRCSPKSGHDTVSWYQQALGQGPQFIFQYYEEEERQRGNFPDRFSGHQFPNYSSELNVNALLLGDSALYLCASSHAGTGRREQYFGPGTRLTVT.

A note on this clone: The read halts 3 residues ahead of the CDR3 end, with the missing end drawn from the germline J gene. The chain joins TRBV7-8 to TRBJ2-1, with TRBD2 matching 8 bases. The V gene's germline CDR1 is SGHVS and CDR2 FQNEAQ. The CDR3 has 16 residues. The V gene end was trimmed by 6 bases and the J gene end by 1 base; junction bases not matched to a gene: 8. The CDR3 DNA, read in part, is TGTGCCAGCAGATTGAGCGGGAGAGGGTCCTACAATGAG. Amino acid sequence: CASRLSGRGSYNE. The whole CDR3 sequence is CASRLSGRGSYNEQFF.

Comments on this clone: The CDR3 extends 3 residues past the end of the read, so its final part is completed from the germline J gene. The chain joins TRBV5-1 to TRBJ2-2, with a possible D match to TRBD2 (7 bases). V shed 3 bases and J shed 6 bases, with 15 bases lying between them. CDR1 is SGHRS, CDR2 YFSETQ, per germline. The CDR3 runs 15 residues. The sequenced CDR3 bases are TGCGCCAGCAGCTCCGTCGTAGGGGGGGCCGGGGAG. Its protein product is CASSSVVGGAGE. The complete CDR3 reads CASSSVVGGAGELFF.

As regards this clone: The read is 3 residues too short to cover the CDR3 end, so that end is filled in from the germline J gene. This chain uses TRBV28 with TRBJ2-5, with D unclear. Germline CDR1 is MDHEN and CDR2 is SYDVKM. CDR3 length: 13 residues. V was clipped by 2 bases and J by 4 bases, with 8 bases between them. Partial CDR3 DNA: TGTGCCAGCAGTTTAGGGCAATTAGAGACC. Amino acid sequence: CASSLGQLET. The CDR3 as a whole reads CASSLGQLETQYF.

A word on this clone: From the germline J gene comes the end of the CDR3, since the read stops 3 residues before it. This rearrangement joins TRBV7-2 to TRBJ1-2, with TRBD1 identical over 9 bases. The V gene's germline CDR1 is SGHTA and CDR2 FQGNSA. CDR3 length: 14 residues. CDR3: CASSPGTGQRTYTF. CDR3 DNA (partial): TGTGCCAGCAGCCCAGGGACAGGGCAACGTACC. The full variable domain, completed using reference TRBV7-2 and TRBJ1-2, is GAGVSQSPSNKVTEKGKDVELRCDPISGHTALYWYRQSLGQGLEFLIYFQGNSAPDKSGLPSDRFSAERTGGSVSTLTIQRTQQEDSAVYLCASSPGTGQRTYTFGSGTRLTVV.

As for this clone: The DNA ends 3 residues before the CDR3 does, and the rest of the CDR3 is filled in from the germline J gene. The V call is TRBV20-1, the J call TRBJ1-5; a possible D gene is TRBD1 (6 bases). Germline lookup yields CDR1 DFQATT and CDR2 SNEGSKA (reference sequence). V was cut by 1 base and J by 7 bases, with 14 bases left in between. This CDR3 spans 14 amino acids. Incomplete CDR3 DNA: TGCAGTGCTAGAGCTACGGGGGGCTTGCAGCCC. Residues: CSARATGGLQP. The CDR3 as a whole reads CSARATGGLQPQHF.

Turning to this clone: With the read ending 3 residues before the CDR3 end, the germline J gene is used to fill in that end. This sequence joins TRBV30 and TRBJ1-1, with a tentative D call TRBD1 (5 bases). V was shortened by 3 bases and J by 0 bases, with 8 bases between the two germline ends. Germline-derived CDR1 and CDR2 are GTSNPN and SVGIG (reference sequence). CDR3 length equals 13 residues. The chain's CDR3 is CAWRGGMNTEAFF. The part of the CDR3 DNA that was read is TGTGCCTGGAGGGGGGGGATGAACACTGAA.

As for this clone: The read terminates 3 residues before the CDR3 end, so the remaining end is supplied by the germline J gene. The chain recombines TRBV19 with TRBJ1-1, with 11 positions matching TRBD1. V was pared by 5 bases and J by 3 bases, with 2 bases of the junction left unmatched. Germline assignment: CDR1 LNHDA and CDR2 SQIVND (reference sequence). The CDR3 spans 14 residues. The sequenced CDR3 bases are TGTGCCAGTAGTTCGGGACAGGGGGACACTGAA. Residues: CASSSGQGDTE. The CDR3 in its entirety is CASSSGQGDTEAFF.

CDR3 bases read: TGTGCCAGCAGTGAACTAGCGGGAGGGGGAGATGAG. Its protein is CASSELAGGGDE. The whole CDR3 is CASSELAGGGDEQFF. The gene calls are TRBV2 and TRBJ2-1, with 12 bases lining up with TRBD2. The read terminates 3 residues ahead of where the CDR3 ends, so the germline J gene completes it. With 2 bases clipped from V and 8 bases from J, the junction kept 4 bases outside the gene matches. The CDR3 loop spans 15 amino acids. Germline CDR1 SNHLY, CDR2 FYNNEI.

This CDR3 is CASSNTIASGNTIYF. The part of the CDR3 DNA that was read is TGTGCCAGTAGTAACACGATTGCCTCTGGAAACACC. The rearrangement uses TRBV19 and TRBJ1-3; D is undetermined. The observed sequence ends 3 residues before the CDR3 terminus, with the missing tail filled in from the germline J gene. The CDR3 is 15 amino acids. Trimming shortened V by 4 bases and J by 0 bases, and 10 bases separated the two germline ends. From germline, CDR1 is LNHDA and CDR2 SQIVND (reference sequence). Based on the CDR3 plus reference TRBV19 and TRBJ1-3, the full variable domain is DGGITQSPKYLFRKEGQNVTLSCEQNLNHDAMYWYRQDPGQGLRLIYYSQIVNDFQKGDIAEGYSVSREKKESFPLTVTSAQKNPTAFYLCASSNTIASGNTIYFGEGSWLTVV.

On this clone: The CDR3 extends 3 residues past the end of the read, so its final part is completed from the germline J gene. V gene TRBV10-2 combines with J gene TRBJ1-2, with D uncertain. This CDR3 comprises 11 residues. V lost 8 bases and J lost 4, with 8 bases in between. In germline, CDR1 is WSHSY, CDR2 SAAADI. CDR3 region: CASSEGYGYTF. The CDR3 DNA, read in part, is TGCGCCAGCTCGGAGGGCTATGGC.